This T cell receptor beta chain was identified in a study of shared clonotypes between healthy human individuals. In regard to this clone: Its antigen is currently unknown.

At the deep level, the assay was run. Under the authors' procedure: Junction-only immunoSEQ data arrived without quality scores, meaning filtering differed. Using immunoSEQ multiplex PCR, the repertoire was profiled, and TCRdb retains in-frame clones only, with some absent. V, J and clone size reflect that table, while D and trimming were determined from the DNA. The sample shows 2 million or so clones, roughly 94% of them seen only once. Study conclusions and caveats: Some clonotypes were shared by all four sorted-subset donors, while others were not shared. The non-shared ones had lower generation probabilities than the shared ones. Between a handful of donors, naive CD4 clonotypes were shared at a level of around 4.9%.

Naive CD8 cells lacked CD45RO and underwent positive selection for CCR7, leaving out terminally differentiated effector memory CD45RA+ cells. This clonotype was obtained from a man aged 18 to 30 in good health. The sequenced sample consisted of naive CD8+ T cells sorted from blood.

The CDR3 reads CASTPLPGYTDTQYF. The CDR3 DNA is TGTGCCAGCACTCCCCTGCCGGGGTACACAGATACGCAGTATTTT. The chain links TRBV6-5 to TRBJ2-3; maybe TRBD2 (5 bases). Germline CDR1 reads MNHEY; CDR2 reads SVGAGI. This CDR3 has 15 residues. Trimming took 7 bases from V and 2 from J, leaving 16 bases between them.